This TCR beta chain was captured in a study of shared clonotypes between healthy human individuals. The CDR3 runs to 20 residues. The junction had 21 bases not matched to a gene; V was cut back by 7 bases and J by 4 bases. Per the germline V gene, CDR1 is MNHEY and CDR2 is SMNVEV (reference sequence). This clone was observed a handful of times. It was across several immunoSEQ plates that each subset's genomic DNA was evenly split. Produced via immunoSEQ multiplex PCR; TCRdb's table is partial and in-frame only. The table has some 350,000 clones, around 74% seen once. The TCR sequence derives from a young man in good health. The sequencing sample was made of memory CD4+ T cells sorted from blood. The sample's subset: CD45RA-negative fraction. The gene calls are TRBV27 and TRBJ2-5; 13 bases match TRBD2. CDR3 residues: CASKDRALGLAGDEGETQYF. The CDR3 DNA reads TGTGCCAGCAAGGACAGGGCCCTAGGACTAGCGGGAGACGAGGGAGAGACCCAGTACTTC.